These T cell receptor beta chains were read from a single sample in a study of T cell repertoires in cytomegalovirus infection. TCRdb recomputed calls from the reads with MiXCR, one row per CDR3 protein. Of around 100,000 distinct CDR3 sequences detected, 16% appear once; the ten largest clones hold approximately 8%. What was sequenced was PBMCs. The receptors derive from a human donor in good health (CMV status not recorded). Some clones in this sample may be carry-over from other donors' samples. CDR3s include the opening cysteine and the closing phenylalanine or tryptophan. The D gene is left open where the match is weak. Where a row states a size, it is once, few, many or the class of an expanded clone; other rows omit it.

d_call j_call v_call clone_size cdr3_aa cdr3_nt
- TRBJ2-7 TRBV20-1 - CSARVQRPMIYEQYF TGCAGTGCTAGAGTTCAGCGTCCTATGATCTACGAGCAGTACTTC
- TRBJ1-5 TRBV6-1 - CASRLGEQPQHF TGTGCCAGCAGGTTGGGGGAGCAGCCCCAGCATTTT
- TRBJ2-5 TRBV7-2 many CASSLRPGQETQYF TGTGCCAGCAGCTTAAGGCCAGGCCAAGAGACCCAGTACTTC
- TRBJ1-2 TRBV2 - CASSRLRDPSF TGTGCCAGCAGTCGCCTCCGGGACCCGTCCTTC
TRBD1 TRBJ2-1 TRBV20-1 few CSALPGTAYNEQFF TGCAGTGCTTTACCCGGGACAGCCTACAATGAGCAGTTCTTC
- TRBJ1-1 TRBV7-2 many CASSFMLESKEAFF TGTGCCAGCAGCTTCATGCTCGAATCCAAAGAAGCTTTCTTT
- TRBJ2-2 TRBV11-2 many CASSLNSPSGTGELFF TGTGCCAGCAGCTTAAACAGTCCCTCGGGTACCGGGGAGCTGTTTTTT
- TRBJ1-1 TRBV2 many CASIPRSGGTEAFF TGTGCCAGCATCCCGCGCTCGGGGGGCACTGAAGCTTTCTTT
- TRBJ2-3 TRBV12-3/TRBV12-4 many CASSLRRSTDTQYF TGTGCCAGCAGTTTAAGGAGGAGCACAGATACGCAGTATTTT
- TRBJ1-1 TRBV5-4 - CASSVTASEGTEAFF TGTGCCAGCAGCGTGACAGCCTCCGAGGGCACTGAAGCTTTCTTT
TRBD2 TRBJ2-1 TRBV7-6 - CASSLFGGAYEQFF TGTGCCAGCAGCTTATTCGGGGGGGCATATGAGCAGTTCTTC
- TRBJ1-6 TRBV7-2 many CASSQQGYNSPLHF TGTGCCAGTAGCCAACAGGGCTATAATTCACCCCTCCACTTT
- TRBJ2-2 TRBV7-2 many CASSPSEIVGTATGELFF TGTGCCAGCAGCCCCTCGGAAATAGTGGGGACGGCCACCGGGGAGCTGTTTTTT
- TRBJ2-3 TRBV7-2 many CASSLTADTQYF TGTGCCAGCAGCTTGACAGCAGATACGCAGTATTTT
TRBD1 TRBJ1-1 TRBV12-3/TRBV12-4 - CAQGGTDGPGTEAFF TGTGCCCAGGGGGGGACAGATGGGCCAGGCACTGAAGCTTTCTTT
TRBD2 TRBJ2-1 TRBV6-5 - CASSLLAVEGNEQFF TGTGCCAGCAGCCTACTAGCGGTCGAGGGGAATGAGCAGTTCTTC
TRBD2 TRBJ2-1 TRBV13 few CASSSELAGGAGYNEQFF TGTGCCAGCAGCTCCGAGCTAGCGGGGGGTGCCGGTTACAATGAGCAGTTCTTC
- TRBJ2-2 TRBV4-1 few CASSQRALNTGELFF TGCGCCAGCAGCCAAAGGGCCCTTAACACCGGGGAGCTGTTTTTT
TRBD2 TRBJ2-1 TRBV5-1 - CASSLDPSGGDQFF TGCGCCAGCAGCTTGGATCCCAGCGGGGGGGATCAGTTCTTC
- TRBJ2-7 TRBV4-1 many CASSYTTDSSSYEQYF TGCGCCAGCAGCTACACGACAGATTCTAGCTCCTACGAGCAGTACTTC
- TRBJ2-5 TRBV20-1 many CSARDPAGAQETQYF TGCAGTGCTAGAGATCCTGCGGGGGCACAAGAGACCCAGTACTTC
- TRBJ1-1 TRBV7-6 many CASSRSRNTEAFF TGTGCCAGCAGCCGCTCGAGGAACACTGAAGCTTTCTTT
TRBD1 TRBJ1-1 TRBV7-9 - CASSLSGQGASAFF TGTGCCAGCAGCTTATCGGGGCAGGGGGCGTCCGCTTTCTTT
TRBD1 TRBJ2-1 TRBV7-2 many CASSLMVRTGQFF TGTGCCAGCAGCTTAATGGTGAGGACAGGGCAGTTCTTC
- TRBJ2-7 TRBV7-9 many CASSSKGPIHPYF TGTGCCAGCAGCTCTAAGGGACCCATACACCCGTACTTC
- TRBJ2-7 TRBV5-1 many CASSIRDGSYEQYF TGCGCCAGCAGCATCCGGGACGGCTCCTACGAGCAGTACTTC
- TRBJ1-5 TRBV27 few CASSFLPPGISKFENQPQHF TGTGCCAGCAGTTTTTTACCGCCGGGAATTTCTAAATTTGAAAATCAGCCCCAGCATTTT
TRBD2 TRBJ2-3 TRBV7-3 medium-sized CASSLMGLASTDTQYF TGTGCCAGCAGCTTAATGGGACTAGCAAGCACAGATACGCAGTATTTT
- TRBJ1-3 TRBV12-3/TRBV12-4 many CASRANSGNTIYF TGTGCCAGCAGGGCTAATTCTGGAAACACCATATATTTT
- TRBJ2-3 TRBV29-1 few CSVEGGDRADTQYF TGCAGCGTTGAAGGAGGGGATCGGGCAGATACGCAGTATTTT